The present entry profiles one T cell receptor (beta chain) with its context. Its antigen is undetermined. Incorporated into the TCR beta cDNA libraries were unique molecular identifiers, which served to reduce PCR and sequencing biases. A population of roughly 0.95 to 10 million T cells gave rise to roughly 0.5 million cDNA molecules. TCRdb itself ran the PCR reads through MiXCR, one entry per CDR3 protein. Here the sample spans hundreds of thousands of distinct CDR3 sequences, 55% to 70% being singletons. The sample comes from a study of post-analysis software for immune sequencing data. Across the study: Clinical courses comprised relapsing-remitting, secondary progressive and progressive-relapsing multiple sclerosis.

The J segment lost 0 bases and the V segment lost 4 bases, leaving 6 bases of the junction unmatched. Germline V gene lookup returns CDR1 SGHTA and CDR2 FQGNSA. The CDR3 length is 16 residues. Study-wide findings and caveats: Under the F measure, samples that were prepared in one batch clustered strongly together. Patients showed TRBV5-6, TRBV5-1 and TRBV20-1 among roughly 5 TRBV segments more frequent than in controls. Relative to controls, patients with multiple sclerosis showed significantly lower normalized Chao1 diversity.

This receptor was taken from a girl aged 2-15 years with multiple sclerosis. What was sequenced was blood. The chain is built from TRBV7-2 and TRBJ2-3; TRBD2 matches at 8 bases. The CDR3 coding sequence is TGTGCCAGCAGCTCCCCACCGGGGGGGAGCACAGATACGCAGTATTTT. This sequence encodes CASSSPPGGSTDTQYF.